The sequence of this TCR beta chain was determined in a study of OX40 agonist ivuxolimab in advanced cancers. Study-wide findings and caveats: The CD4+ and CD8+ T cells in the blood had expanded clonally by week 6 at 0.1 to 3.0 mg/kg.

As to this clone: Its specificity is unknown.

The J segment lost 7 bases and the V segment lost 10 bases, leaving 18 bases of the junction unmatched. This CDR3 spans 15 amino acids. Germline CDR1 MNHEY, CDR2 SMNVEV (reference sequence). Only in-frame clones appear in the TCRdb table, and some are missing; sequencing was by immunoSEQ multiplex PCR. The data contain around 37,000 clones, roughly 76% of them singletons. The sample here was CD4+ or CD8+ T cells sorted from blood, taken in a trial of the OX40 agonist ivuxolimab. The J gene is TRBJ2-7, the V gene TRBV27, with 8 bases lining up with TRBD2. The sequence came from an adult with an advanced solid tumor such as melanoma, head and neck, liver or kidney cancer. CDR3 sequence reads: CANPGGERGVREQYF. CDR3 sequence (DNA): TGTGCCAACCCGGGGGGGGAACGAGGGGTGAGGGAGCAGTACTTC.